This T cell receptor (beta chain) was sequenced during a study of cytomegalovirus exposure and HLA in healthy donors. The overall study: Samples from HLA-typed donors yielded about 80 million unique TCRs in an early data release.

Vbeta (60) and Jbeta (13) primers were used in the PCR. As handled by the study authors: In a later analysis, of 80 million to 90 million unique beta chains, about 12 million appeared in at least two donors. The protocol was immunoSEQ multiplex PCR, while the TCRdb copy is restricted to in-frame clones and leaves out a portion. That table furnishes V, J and clone size, whereas the DNA furnished D and trimming. The top ten hold approximately 1.2% of the sample, which has approximately 130,000 clones, around 82% seen once. This CDR3 spans 14 amino acids. Per germline, CDR1 SNHLY and CDR2 FYNNEI. V was shortened by 4 bases and J by 3 bases, with 13 bases between the two germline ends.

Sequencing was done on a sample of PBMCs. The receptor's source is a man aged 50 or older in good health and CMV-seronegative. The chain has TRBV2 and TRBJ2-7; D is perhaps TRBD1 (6 bases). CDR3 sequence (DNA): TGTGCCAGCAGTGGAGGGGTAGGGGGCTACGAGCAGTACTTC. The encoded protein is CASSGGVGGYEQYF.